This is a list of T cell receptor beta chains from one sample in a study of cytomegalovirus exposure and HLA in healthy donors. Libraries were prepared by immunoSEQ multiplex PCR; TCRdb keeps only in-frame clonotypes and omits some of them. The sample has about 57,000 clones; about 80% are singletons. What was sequenced was PBMCs. The receptor set was obtained from a man aged 30-40 years in good health and CMV-seronegative. CDR3s leave out the opening cysteine and the closing phenylalanine or tryptophan. The order of the fields is clone size, CDR3 length, J gene, V gene, CDR3 protein. Not all rows give a size; the values are once, few, many and, for expanded clones, a class.

clone_size: -
cdr3_length: 13
j_call: TRBJ1-2
v_call: TRBV7-9
cdr3_aa: ASSLSLTGQYGYT

clone_size: -
cdr3_length: 10
j_call: TRBJ2-7
v_call: TRBV5-5
cdr3_aa: ASSLVSYEQY

clone_size: -
cdr3_length: 13
j_call: TRBJ2-5
v_call: TRBV7-9
cdr3_aa: ASSSGQGQKETQY

clone_size: -
cdr3_length: 11
j_call: TRBJ2-7
v_call: TRBV11-2
cdr3_aa: ASGRPQRYEQY

clone_size: -
cdr3_length: 13
j_call: TRBJ2-1
v_call: TRBV29-1
cdr3_aa: SVEDQAASYNEQF

clone_size: once
cdr3_length: 15
j_call: TRBJ2-4
v_call: TRBV5-1
cdr3_aa: ASSLGGFGGDKNIQY

clone_size: -
cdr3_length: 14
j_call: TRBJ2-4
v_call: TRBV2
cdr3_aa: ASSDGERIAKNIQY

clone_size: -
cdr3_length: 10
j_call: TRBJ1-2
v_call: TRBV7-9
cdr3_aa: ASSLGQGGYT

clone_size: -
cdr3_length: 14
j_call: TRBJ2-7
v_call: TRBV5-4
cdr3_aa: ASTLYRDRVTYEQY

clone_size: -
cdr3_length: 11
j_call: TRBJ2-6
v_call: TRBV5-4
cdr3_aa: ATREPGANVLT

clone_size: -
cdr3_length: 14
j_call: TRBJ2-7
v_call: TRBV15
cdr3_aa: ATSRDLGTSGYEQY

clone_size: few
cdr3_length: 9
j_call: TRBJ1-1
v_call: TRBV12-5
cdr3_aa: ASRGNTEAF

clone_size: -
cdr3_length: 13
j_call: TRBJ2-2
v_call: TRBV4-1
cdr3_aa: ASSQEWLATGELF

clone_size: -
cdr3_length: 12
j_call: TRBJ1-1
v_call: TRBV6-6
cdr3_aa: ASSLGGVDTEAF

clone_size: -
cdr3_length: 11
j_call: TRBJ2-7
v_call: TRBV18
cdr3_aa: ASSPDREDEQY

clone_size: -
cdr3_length: 13
j_call: TRBJ2-1
v_call: TRBV7-8
cdr3_aa: ASSLGAGPYNEQF

clone_size: -
cdr3_length: 14
j_call: TRBJ2-3
v_call: TRBV7-2
cdr3_aa: ASSPLAGGPTDTQY

clone_size: few
cdr3_length: 13
j_call: TRBJ1-1
v_call: TRBV9
cdr3_aa: ASSVTGGEDTEAF

clone_size: -
cdr3_length: 12
j_call: TRBJ1-5
v_call: TRBV4-1
cdr3_aa: ASSQQGGYQPQH

clone_size: -
cdr3_length: 13
j_call: TRBJ1-1
v_call: TRBV18
cdr3_aa: ASSVLESSDTEAF

clone_size: -
cdr3_length: 13
j_call: TRBJ1-1
v_call: TRBV18
cdr3_aa: ASSPPWDKNTEAF

clone_size: -
cdr3_length: 13
j_call: TRBJ1-2
v_call: TRBV5-1
cdr3_aa: ASSSTTGSFYGYT

clone_size: -
cdr3_length: 15
j_call: TRBJ2-1
v_call: TRBV7-9
cdr3_aa: ASSPPGELAGFDEQF

clone_size: -
cdr3_length: 14
j_call: TRBJ2-7
v_call: TRBV5-1
cdr3_aa: ASSQADRGEAYEQY

clone_size: once
cdr3_length: 16
j_call: TRBJ1-1
v_call: TRBV14
cdr3_aa: ASSQVKPGTGRDTEAF

clone_size: -
cdr3_length: 11
j_call: TRBJ1-3
v_call: TRBV29-1
cdr3_aa: SVEAGSGNTIY

clone_size: -
cdr3_length: 12
j_call: TRBJ2-1
v_call: TRBV7-9
cdr3_aa: SSSQGTGYNEQF

clone_size: -
cdr3_length: 13
j_call: TRBJ2-3
v_call: TRBV7-9
cdr3_aa: ASSRQGPSTDTQY

clone_size: -
cdr3_length: 13
j_call: TRBJ2-1
v_call: TRBV19
cdr3_aa: ASSIVSGRYNEQF

clone_size: -
cdr3_length: 13
j_call: TRBJ2-2
v_call: TRBV9
cdr3_aa: ASSVVLANTGELF

clone_size: -
cdr3_length: 12
j_call: TRBJ1-4
v_call: TRBV2
cdr3_aa: ASRRQGANEKLF

clone_size: -
cdr3_length: 13
j_call: TRBJ2-1
v_call: TRBV2
cdr3_aa: ASSEGAGIYNEQF

clone_size: -
cdr3_length: 11
j_call: TRBJ1-2
v_call: TRBV5-1
cdr3_aa: ASSLVGGGGYT